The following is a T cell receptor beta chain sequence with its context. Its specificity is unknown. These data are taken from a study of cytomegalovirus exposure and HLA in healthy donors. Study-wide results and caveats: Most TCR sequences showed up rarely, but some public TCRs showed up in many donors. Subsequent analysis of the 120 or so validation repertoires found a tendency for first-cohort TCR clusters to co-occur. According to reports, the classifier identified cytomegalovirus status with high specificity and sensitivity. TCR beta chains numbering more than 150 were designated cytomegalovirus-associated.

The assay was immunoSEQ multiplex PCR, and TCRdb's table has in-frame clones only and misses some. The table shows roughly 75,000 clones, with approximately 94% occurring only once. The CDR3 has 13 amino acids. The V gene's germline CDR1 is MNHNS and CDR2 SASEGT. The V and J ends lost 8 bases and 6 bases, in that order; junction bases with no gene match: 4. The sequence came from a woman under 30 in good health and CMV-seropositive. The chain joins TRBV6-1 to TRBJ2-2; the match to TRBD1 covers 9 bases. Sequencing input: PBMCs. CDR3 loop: CASRDRDSGELFF. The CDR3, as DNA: TGTGCCAGCCGGGACAGGGATTCCGGGGAGCTGTTTTTT.